One T cell receptor beta chain is described in this entry. Germline CDR1 LNHDA, CDR2 SQIVND (reference sequence). The V end lost 5 bases, the J end lost 1 base, and 15 bases lay between the germline ends. The CDR3 loop spans 16 amino acids. This record belongs to a study of cytomegalovirus exposure and HLA in healthy donors. The PCR contained 60 Vbeta and 13 Jbeta primers. Sequencing used immunoSEQ multiplex PCR; TCRdb keeps in-frame clones, though not all of them. This table lists roughly 100,000 clones. The source of this sequence is a man aged 35 to 55 in good health and CMV-seronegative. The sequenced material came from PBMCs. The chain couples TRBV19 to TRBJ1-5; D is ambiguous. CDR3 in amino acids: CASSDQASLSNQPQHF. The CDR3 DNA reads as TGTGCCAGTAGTGATCAGGCAAGTTTGAGCAATCAGCCCCAGCATTTT. The full variable domain, completed using reference TRBV19 and TRBJ1-5, is DGGITQSPKYLFRKEGQNVTLSCEQNLNHDAMYWYRQDPGQGLRLIYYSQIVNDFQKGDIAEGYSVSREKKESFPLTVTSAQKNPTAFYLCASSDQASLSNQPQHFGDGTRLSIL.